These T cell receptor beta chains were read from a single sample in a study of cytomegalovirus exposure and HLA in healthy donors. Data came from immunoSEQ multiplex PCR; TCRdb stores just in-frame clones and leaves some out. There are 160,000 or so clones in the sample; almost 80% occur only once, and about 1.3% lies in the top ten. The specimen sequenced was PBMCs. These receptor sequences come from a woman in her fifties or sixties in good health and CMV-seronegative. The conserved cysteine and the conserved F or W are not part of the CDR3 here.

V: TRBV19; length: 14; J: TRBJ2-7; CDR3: ASSAGLAGDGDEQY
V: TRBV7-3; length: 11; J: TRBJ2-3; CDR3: ASSSRLADTQY
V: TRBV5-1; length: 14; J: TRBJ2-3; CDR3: ASSRKDSQFTDTQY
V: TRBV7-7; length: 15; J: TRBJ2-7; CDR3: ASSLGWGDQASYEQY
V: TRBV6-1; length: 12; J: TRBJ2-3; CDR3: ASDRDRDTDTQY
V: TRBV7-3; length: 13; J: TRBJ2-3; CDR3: ASSLAGGPGDTQY
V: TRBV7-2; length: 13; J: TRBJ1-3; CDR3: ASSRDRAAGNTIY
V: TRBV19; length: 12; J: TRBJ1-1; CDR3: ASSRFVFGTEAF
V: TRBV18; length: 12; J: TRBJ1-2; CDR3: ASSPLDSSYGYT
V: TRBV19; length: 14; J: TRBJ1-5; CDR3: ASTPSTGYSNQPQH
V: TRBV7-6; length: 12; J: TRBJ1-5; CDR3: ASSLVPDNQPQH
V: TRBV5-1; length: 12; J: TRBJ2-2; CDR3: ASSWQGDTGELF
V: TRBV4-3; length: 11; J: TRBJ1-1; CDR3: ASSLAGNTEAF
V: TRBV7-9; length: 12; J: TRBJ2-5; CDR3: ASSPQGWGETQY
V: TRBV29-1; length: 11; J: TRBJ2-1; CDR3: SVVAGGINEQF
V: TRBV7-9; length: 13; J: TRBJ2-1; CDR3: ASRLGGVNYNEQF
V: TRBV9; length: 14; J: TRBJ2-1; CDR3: ASSVNERASYNEQF
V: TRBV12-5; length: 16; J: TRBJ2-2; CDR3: ASGLILGVAGNTGELF
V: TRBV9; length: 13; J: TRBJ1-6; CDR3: ASSDPRTGDAPLH
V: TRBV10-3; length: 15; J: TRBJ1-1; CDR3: AIRPDLNRGLNTEAF
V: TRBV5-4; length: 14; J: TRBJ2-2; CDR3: ASSFSGGAYTGELF
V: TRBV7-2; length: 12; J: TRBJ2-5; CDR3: ASSSQGYSETQY
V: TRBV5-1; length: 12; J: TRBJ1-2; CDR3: ASSTGQGYYGYT
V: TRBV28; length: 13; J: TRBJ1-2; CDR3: ASSGGQLTNYGYT
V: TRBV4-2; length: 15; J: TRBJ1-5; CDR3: ASSRERGTGEGQPQH
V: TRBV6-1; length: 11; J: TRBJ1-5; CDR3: ASSDLSNQPQH
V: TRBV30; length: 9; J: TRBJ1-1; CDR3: AWSQDSEAF
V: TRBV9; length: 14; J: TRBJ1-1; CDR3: ASSVGPRGESTEAF
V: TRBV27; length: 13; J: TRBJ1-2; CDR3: ASSFGQGALEGYT
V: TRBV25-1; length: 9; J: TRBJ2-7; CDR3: ASSEYVVQY
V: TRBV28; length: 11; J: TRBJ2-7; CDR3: ASSLHATYEQY
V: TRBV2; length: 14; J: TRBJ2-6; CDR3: ASSEGMGAGANVLT
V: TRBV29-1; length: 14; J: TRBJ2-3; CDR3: SVEDPSLGITDTQY
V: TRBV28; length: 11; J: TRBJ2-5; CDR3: ASSLEGAETQY
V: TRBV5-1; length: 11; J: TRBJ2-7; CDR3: ASSPGLTYEQY
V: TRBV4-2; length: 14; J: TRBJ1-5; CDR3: ASREGGGYSNQPQH
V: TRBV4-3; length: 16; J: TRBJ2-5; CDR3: ASSQDGGGGGAVETQY
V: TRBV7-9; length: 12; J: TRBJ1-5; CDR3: ASSLAAPNQPQH
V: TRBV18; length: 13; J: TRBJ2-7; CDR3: ASSLGTAISYEQY
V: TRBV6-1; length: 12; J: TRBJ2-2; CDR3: ASSDKGDTGELF
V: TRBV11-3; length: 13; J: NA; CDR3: ASSLGQGSDYEQY